Listed here are 29 T cell receptor beta chains from one sample, sequenced in a study of OX40 agonist ivuxolimab in advanced cancers. TCRdb's table, derived via immunoSEQ multiplex PCR, lists solely in-frame clones and lacks some. The sample comprises about 64,000 clones, approximately 84% of which are singletons, and roughly 2.3% rests with the top ten. The material was CD4+ or CD8+ T cells sorted from blood, obtained in a trial of the OX40 agonist ivuxolimab. All receptors derive from an adult with an advanced solid tumor such as melanoma, head and neck, liver or kidney cancer.

DNA for the CDR3: TGTGCCAGCAGTATCGTACACGAGCAGTACTTC. It codes for CASSIVHEQYF. V is TRBV6-1 and J is TRBJ2-7, with D uncertain. V was clipped by 5 bases and J by 5 bases, with 7 bases between them. This CDR3 is built from 11 residues. Germline V CDR1 and CDR2: MNHNS, SASEGT.

This sequence joins TRBV30 and TRBJ1-6; unclear D gene. V lost 2 bases, J lost 0 bases, and 14 bases lay in between. The CDR3 extends over 17 amino acids. Per germline, CDR1 GTSNPN and CDR2 SVGIG (reference sequence). CDR3: CAWSLPPSSSYNSPLHF. The CDR3 DNA follows: TGTGCCTGGAGTCTGCCGCCATCCAGCTCCTATAATTCACCCCTCCACTTT.

The V and J genes are TRBV9 and TRBJ1-5; D may be TRBD1 (5 bases). The V gene lost 4 bases and the J gene lost 6 bases, with 17 bases spanning the gap. The CDR3 runs 15 residues. Germline V gene sequence: CDR1 SGDLS, CDR2 YYNGEE. As DNA, the CDR3 is TGTGCCAGCAGCAAGGACGGCAGGGTTAGTCAGCCCCAGCATTTT. Translated: CASSKDGRVSQPQHF.

The chain is built from TRBV25-1 and TRBJ1-2; 9 nucleotides agree with TRBD1. The germline V gene encodes CDR1 MGHDK and CDR2 SYGVNS. Trimming removed 3 bases from V and 7 bases from J; junction bases left unmatched: 9. The CDR3 runs to 15 residues. CDR3 residues: CASSDPRTGEPGYTF. The CDR3 DNA is TGTGCCAGCAGTGATCCCCGGACAGGGGAGCCTGGCTACACCTTC.

The rearrangement links TRBV5-1 to TRBJ2-1, with D possibly matching TRBD2 (5 bases). Deletions cut 7 bases from V and 6 bases from J, with 14 bases between. Germline V lookup: CDR1 SGHRS, CDR2 YFSETQ. There are 13 residues in the CDR3. CDR3 sequence: CASLGAGGNEQFF. The CDR3 DNA reads as TGCGCCAGCCTTGGTGCGGGCGGCAATGAGCAGTTCTTC.

This clone has a single count. The J gene is TRBJ2-7, the V gene TRBV18, with TRBD1 matching over 9 bases. The CDR3 has 15 amino acids. The germline V gene has CDR1 KGHSH and CDR2 LQKENI. The trim removed 5 bases at V and 1 base at J, leaving 6 bases unmatched. Here the CDR3 DNA reads TGTGCCAGCTCAAAGGCGACAGGGGGTTCCTACGAGCAGTACTTC. Translating gives CASSKATGGSYEQYF.

The gene calls are TRBV6-5 and TRBJ1-1; a possible D gene is TRBD1 (6 bases). V dropped 5 bases and J dropped 3 bases, with 13 bases sitting between them. The CDR3 has 14 amino acids. Germline CDR1 is MNHEY and CDR2 is SVGAGI. The DNA for the CDR3 is TGTGCCAGCAGTCCAGCTACAGGGTACACTGAAGCTTTCTTT. As protein: CASSPATGYTEAFF.

The chain uses TRBV7-9 and TRBJ1-2; D not certain. Germline V lookup: CDR1 SEHNR, CDR2 FQNEAQ (reference sequence). The CDR3 spans 15 residues. V was trimmed by 2 bases and J by 4 bases, leaving 14 bases between them. CDR3 nucleotide sequence: TGTGCCAGCAGCTTATCGGAGGGATTAGGCTATGGCTACACCTTC. It specifies CASSLSEGLGYGYTF.

The chain carries TRBV18 and TRBJ2-7; 8 bases align to TRBD1. The CDR3 is 15 amino acids. With 3 bases clipped from V and 2 bases from J, the junction kept 6 bases outside the gene matches. Germline V CDR1 and CDR2: KGHSH, LQKENI. Written as DNA, the CDR3 is TGTGCCAGCTCACCTCCGGGACAGGTCGCCTACGAGCAGTACTTC. Protein product: CASSPPGQVAYEQYF. Full variable domain (remainder filled in from reference TRBV18 and TRBJ2-7): NAGVMQNPRHLVRRRGQEARLRCSPMKGHSHVYWYRQLPEEGLKFMVYLQKENIIDESGMPKERFSAEFPKEGPSILRIQQVVRGDSAAYFCASSPPGQVAYEQYFGPGTRLTVT.

CDR3 coding DNA: TGTGCCAGCAGCTCGCCGACCACAAACTATGGCTACACCTTC. This codes for CASSSPTTNYGYTF. The J gene is TRBJ1-2, the V gene TRBV5-4; D is undetermined. Germline assignment: CDR1 SGHNT and CDR2 YYREEE (reference sequence). V lost 3 bases to trimming and J lost 2 bases, with 11 bases between them. The length of the CDR3 is 14 residues.

This sequence joins TRBV11-3 and TRBJ1-1; 8 bases are shared with TRBD1. Germline assignment: CDR1 SGHNT and CDR2 YENEEA. This CDR3 spans 14 amino acids. The junction had 1 base not matched to a gene; V was cut back by 3 bases and J by 1 base. DNA for the CDR3: TGTGCCAGCAGCTTTGGACAGGGGAACACTGAAGCTTTCTTT. Its translation: CASSFGQGNTEAFF.

The chain carries TRBV9 and TRBJ2-3, with unresolved D. V was pared by 4 bases and J by 6 bases, with 9 bases between. The CDR3 covers 12 residues. Looked up from germline, CDR1 is SGDLS and CDR2 is YYNGEE. This CDR3 reads CASSPEWDTQYF. CDR3 nucleotides: TGTGCCAGCAGCCCGGAGTGGGATACGCAGTATTTT.

V and J are TRBV2 and TRBJ2-1; 7 bases align to TRBD2. Germline V lookup: CDR1 SNHLY, CDR2 FYNNEI. CDR3 length: 14 amino acids. With V trimmed by 2 bases and J by 7 bases, 5 bases remained unmatched. The CDR3 protein is CASSELRERNEQFF. DNA of the CDR3: TGTGCCAGCAGTGAATTGCGGGAGCGGAATGAGCAGTTCTTC. The entire variable domain, with the rest obtained from reference TRBV2 and TRBJ2-1, is as follows: EPEVTQTPSHQVTQMGQEVILRCVPISNHLYFYWYRQILGQKVEFLVSFYNNEISEKSEIFDDQFSVERPDGSNFTLKIRSTKLEDSAMYFCASSELRERNEQFFGPGTRLTVL.

A few counts support this clone. The V call is TRBV19, the J call TRBJ2-2; D unresolved. The CDR3 spans 15 residues. V lost 5 bases to trimming and J lost 6 bases, with 16 bases between them. The germline gives CDR1 LNHDA, CDR2 SQIVND (reference sequence). CDR3 loop: CASSLYNQAAGELFF. DNA for the CDR3: TGTGCCAGTAGTCTTTACAACCAAGCCGCCGGGGAGCTGTTTTTT.

This clone is a singleton in its sample. This chain connects TRBV7-9 to TRBJ2-3, with D hard to call. V gave up 5 bases and J gave up 0 bases, with 12 bases separating them. Germline V gene sequence: CDR1 SEHNR, CDR2 FQNEAQ (reference sequence). The CDR3 extends over 15 amino acids. The CDR3 loop is CASSLKANSTDTQYF. The CDR3 DNA follows: TGTGCCAGCAGCCTCAAAGCGAACAGCACAGATACGCAGTATTTT.

The chain is built from TRBV6-6 and TRBJ2-3; D is uncertain. CDR1 is MNHNY and CDR2 is SVGAGI in the germline V gene (reference sequence). Trimming cost V 4 bases and J 4 bases, with 6 bases left between them. There are 12 residues in the CDR3. CDR3 sequence (DNA): TGTGCCAGCAGTTTAGCCCCAGATACGCAGTATTTT. It encodes CASSLAPDTQYF.

The rearrangement uses TRBV5-1 and TRBJ2-3, with 10 bases that match TRBD2. Per the germline V gene, CDR1 is SGHRS and CDR2 is YFSETQ. There are 15 residues in the CDR3. Trimming removed 3 bases from V and 2 bases from J; junction bases left unmatched: 3. CDR3 amino acids: CASSSGLAITDTQYF. The CDR3 DNA sequence: TGCGCCAGCAGCTCGGGACTAGCGATCACAGATACGCAGTATTTT.

The chain has TRBV5-1 and TRBJ2-7; TRBD1 might be the D (5 bases). With 1 base removed from V and 6 bases from J, the gap between germline ends came to 8 bases. From germline, CDR1 is SGHRS and CDR2 YFSETQ. This CDR3 is 12 amino acids long. CDR3 region: CASSLMGPEQYF. The CDR3 DNA reads TGCGCCAGCAGCTTGATGGGGCCCGAGCAGTACTTC.

The gene calls are TRBV5-1 and TRBJ2-7, with D possibly TRBD2 on 6 matching bases. Per germline, CDR1 SGHRS and CDR2 YFSETQ. Trimming stripped 4 bases from V and 4 bases from J, with 9 bases between. This CDR3 has 12 residues. The CDR3 DNA reads TGCGCCAGCAGCCCTGGGGGGTACGAGCAGTACTTC. This encodes CASSPGGYEQYF.

This chain connects TRBV6-5 to TRBJ2-1; D remains ambiguous. The germline V gene encodes CDR1 MNHEY and CDR2 SVGAGI. CDR3 length: 13 residues. Deletions cut 2 bases from V and 9 bases from J, with 11 bases between. The CDR3 DNA sequence: TGTGCCAGCAGTTACGAAGGGTCCGGTGAGCAGTTCTTC. It encodes CASSYEGSGEQFF.

V gene TRBV9 combines with J gene TRBJ1-6; possibly TRBD1 for D (6 bases). This CDR3 comprises 20 residues. Germline assignment: CDR1 SGDLS and CDR2 YYNGEE. The V end lost 4 bases, the J end lost 0 bases, and 23 bases lay between the germline ends. The CDR3 spells CASSPGGADSTYSYNSPLHF. CDR3 DNA: TGTGCCAGCAGCCCCGGGGGGGCGGACTCCACTTACTCCTATAATTCACCCCTCCACTTT. Full variable domain (remainder filled in from reference TRBV9 and TRBJ1-6): DSGVTQTPKHLITATGQRVTLRCSPRSGDLSVYWYQQSLDQGLQFLIQYYNGEERAKGNILERFSAQQFPDLHSELNLSSLELGDSALYFCASSPGGADSTYSYNSPLHFGNGTRLTVT.

Only one count was recorded for this clone. As DNA, the CDR3 is TGTGCCAGCAGCTTAATCCGGGGTGTAAGGGGCACCGGGGAGCTGTTTTTT. It is translated as CASSLIRGVRGTGELFF. The chain recombines TRBV5-5 with TRBJ2-2, with D perhaps matching TRBD1 or TRBD2 (5 bases each). This CDR3 spans 17 amino acids. Germline loops: CDR1 SGHKS, CDR2 YYEKEE (reference sequence). Trimming pared 2 bases from V and 4 bases from J, leaving 18 bases between. Variable domain in full (rest from reference TRBV5-5 and TRBJ2-2): DAGVTQSPTHLIKTRGQQVTLRCSPISGHKSVSWYQQVLGQGPQFIFQYYEKEERGRGNFPDRFSARQFPNYSSELNVNALLLGDSALYLCASSLIRGVRGTGELFFGEGSRLTVL.

Turning to this clone: This CDR3 is also generated by other DNA sequences in the sample. This chain links TRBV6-5 with TRBJ2-7; D call uncertain. V lost 7 bases to trimming and J lost 0 bases, with 4 bases between them. This CDR3 region has 11 residues. Germline CDR1 and CDR2: MNHEY and SVGAGI. The CDR3 bases are TGTGCCAGCACCTCCTCCTACGAGCAGTACTTC. This sequence encodes CASTSSYEQYF.

The chain carries TRBV29-1 and TRBJ2-5, with 10 bases that match TRBD2. CDR3 size: 15 residues. V lost 5 bases and J lost 2; bases outside the gene matches: 8. The V gene's germline CDR1 is SQVTM and CDR2 ANQGSEA. The CDR3 nucleotides are TGCAGCGTTCTCCGTGCAGCGGGAGGGCAAGAGACCCAGTACTTC. The encoded protein is CSVLRAAGGQETQYF.

Comments on this clone: One junction end disagrees with the germline gene, perhaps due to a read error. The chain joins TRBV6-5 to TRBJ2-3, with 8 bases identical to TRBD2. The length of the CDR3 is 15 residues. CDR1 and CDR2 (germline): MNHEY, SVGAGI. In DNA, the CDR3 is TGTGCCAGCGGTTATGGCGGGGGGAGCACAGATACGCAGTATTTT. Encoded protein: CASGYGGGSTDTQYF.

V gene TRBV7-2 combines with J gene TRBJ1-3; D is possibly TRBD1 (6 bases). The CDR3 is 16 residues long. Germline lookup yields CDR1 SGHTA and CDR2 FQGNSA. Deletions cut 5 bases from V and 5 bases from J, with 19 bases between. The DNA of the CDR3 is TGTGCCAGCAGCCCAGCAAGGGGGAAGGTCAGAAACACCATATATTTT. This gives the protein CASSPARGKVRNTIYF.

The V gene is TRBV7-2, the J gene TRBJ2-7; D is unclear. V was shortened by 6 bases and J by 1 base, with 10 bases between the two germline ends. The V gene's germline CDR1 is SGHTA and CDR2 FQGNSA. There are 13 residues in the CDR3. CDR3 residues: CASSARNSYEQYF. CDR3 nucleotides: TGTGCCAGCAGTGCACGTAATTCCTACGAGCAGTACTTC.

V usage is TRBV5-8 and J usage is TRBJ2-1; 7 bases align to TRBD2. The germline V gene encodes CDR1 SGHTS and CDR2 YDEGEE. V lost 5 bases to trimming and J lost 7 bases; unmatched junction nucleotides: 9. This CDR3 spans 14 amino acids. CDR3 coding DNA: TGTGCCAGCAGACGCCCGGGAGGACGGAATGAGCAGTTCTTC. The encoded protein is CASRRPGGRNEQFF.

The chain combines TRBV18 with TRBJ2-7; 11 bases line up with TRBD1. The CDR3 runs 14 residues. Germline loops: CDR1 KGHSH, CDR2 LQKENI. V was clipped by 5 bases and J by 3 bases; unmatched bases: 3. The CDR3 sequence: CASSGGTGGYEQYF. Written as DNA, the CDR3 is TGTGCCAGCTCAGGCGGGACAGGGGGCTACGAGCAGTACTTC.